Sequencing of this T cell receptor beta chain was carried out in a study of cytomegalovirus exposure and HLA in healthy donors. Study observations and caveats: Most of the TCR beta V segments (in an earlier analysis) were productive either about 90% or about 30% of the time.

PCR was performed using 60 Vbeta and 13 Jbeta primers. Measured with immunoSEQ multiplex PCR; TCRdb has only the in-frame clones, and not every one. The profile shows 75,000 to 90,000 clones, 55% to 70% of them singletons. This clone was counted only a few times. Its specificity is unknown. This CDR3 has 15 residues. Germline V gives CDR1 MNHEY, CDR2 SVGAGI. Between the trimmed V and J ends, which lost 2 bases and 2 bases, there was a span of 10 bases. This sequence was found in a woman in her 40s in good health and CMV-seropositive. The chain couples TRBV6-5 to TRBJ2-4; perhaps TRBD1 as D (5 bases). Source material: PBMCs. CDR3 sequence reads: CASSYRQGSKNIQYF. CDR3 coding DNA: TGTGCCAGCAGTTACCGCCAGGGCTCCAAAAACATTCAGTACTTC.